This T cell receptor (beta chain) is drawn from a study of shared clonotypes between healthy human individuals (dated by TCRdb to about 2020). For context, the study as a whole: A few men and two women, aged 18 to 49 years, made up the cohort. For each donor, three plates each were used for CD4 naive and CD4 memory, two plates were used for CD8 naive, and one plate was used for CD8 memory. To estimate repertoire size and how much clonotypes are shared between individuals, the study performed deep sequencing of blood TCR repertoires from roughly five healthy adults. To increase sequencing depth and limit assay-specific biases, different laboratories used diverse techniques to prepare libraries and sequence TCR repertoires. Per donor, leukapheresis produced somewhere between about 0.94 and 10 billion PBMCs.

General conclusions and limits of the study: Sampling was restricted to blood, and TCR repertoires in tissue are likely to differ from TCR repertoires in blood. Rarefaction of sorted-subset datasets indicated incomplete sequencing despite the large sequencing depth. Approximately 4.8% of naive CD4, around 3.5% of naive CD8, roughly 2.4% of memory CD4, and about 0.4% of memory CD8 clonotypes were shared across several donors. The genetic and exposure-history diversity represented was limited by the small number of donors. Naive subsets generally had larger estimated clonotype richness than memory subsets. Based on pairwise subsampling, the degree of clonotype sharing among donors was expected to be affected by sequencing depth. Compared with non-shared clonotypes, clonotypes shared by all four sorted-subset donors had higher generation probabilities.

TCR CDR3 regions were amplified from genomic DNA by multiplex PCR using the deep immunoSEQ assay. Extracted genomic DNA from each cell subset was distributed evenly across all wells of several immunoSEQ 96-well plates, and each plate was treated as a replicate. For sorted subsets, each replicate PCR was loaded with approximately 200 ng genomic DNA, equivalent to approximately 27,000 T cell genomes. Purified libraries were quantified with a Qubit 3.0 fluorometer, sized on a Bioanalyzer 2100, and re-quantified with the KAPA Library Quantification kit. Each immunoSEQ 96-well plate was sequenced on its own single-read 150-cycle Illumina NextSeq 550 flow cell. Turning to the authors' computational methods: Because the immunoSEQ output included only junctional sequences and no quality scores, the filtering could not be the same as the filtering used for full-length reads. To assign V/J genes and CDR3, sequences were annotated using PyIR, a Python wrapper for IgBLAST v1.9, with IMGT germline references. Reads were filtered out if the reads had weak V/J assignments (E-value above 1e-6), no CDR3, stop codons, out-of-frame junctions, or ambiguous translated residues. V3J clonotypes were defined by identical inferred V gene, J gene, and CDR3 amino acid sequence. To compute the percentage overlap between repertoires, the number of shared unique clonotypes was divided by the size of the smaller repertoire. Three approaches were used to assess repertoire richness: RTK rarefaction, the Chao1 estimator, and Recon v2.1 estimates of unobserved clonotypes. Generation probabilities for all TCRbeta clonotypes obtained by the gDNA method from a handful of donors were computed using OLGA. The table comes from immuneACCESS by way of TCRdb, which keeps in-frame sequences with V and J called. Part of the clones is missing from these tables; in studies checked, under half for an unresolved V gene and the rest for unknown reasons. The V and J calls and clone size come from that table; D and trimming were worked out from the DNA. Recorded for this sample are around 1,100,000 clones; approximately 80% of them occurred a single time. Of the sample, 0.7% to 0.95% is held by the ten largest clones.

The donors were healthy, HIV-negative adults who had no recently reported acute infections or vaccinations. Every donor was a Caucasian adult living in Nashville, Tennessee, USA. CD4+ T cells were enriched by magnetic negative selection; naive cells were then positively selected on CD45RA, and the negative fraction formed the memory subset. Blood was collected by leukapheresis, and PBMCs were isolated by Ficoll-Histopaque density gradient centrifugation and then cryopreserved in liquid nitrogen vapor phase. Analytical flow cytometry was used to check the purity and quantity of each magnetically sorted T cell population. Genomic DNA was isolated from each sorted fraction and quantified by UV absorbance on a Nanodrop 2000c. Comment on this clone: Its binding antigen is unknown. No base-level quality is on record; no much larger clone is a single base apart.

This clonotype was obtained from a man between 18 and 35 years old in good health. Some clones in this sample may be carry-over from other donors' samples. The specimen sequenced was memory CD4+ T cells from PBMCs. Explained via the paper, the cell subset or site label denotes: CD45RA-negative fraction.

The DNA reads as follows: TGTGCTAGTGGTTTGGTACTGCTATCTCTGGCCAAAAACATTCAGTACTTC. It translates to CASGLVLLSLAKNIQYF. The V and J genes are TRBV12-5 and TRBJ2-4; the D gene is unclear. The CDR1 and CDR2 encoded by the germline V gene are LGHNT and FRNRAP. The CDR3 sequence holds 17 residues, the cysteine and phenylalanine included. Only CDR3 DNA remains: 51 bases, in frame from the first base. V is clipped by 0 bases and J by 1 base, and the sequence between their germline boundaries is 13 bases long.